This TCR beta chain was obtained from a study of identical twins. This clonotype has more than one count but fewer than ten. Its antigen is still unknown. MiXCR, run by TCRdb on the 5' RACE reads, gives a single entry per CDR3 protein. The repertoire holds 420,000 or so distinct CDR3 sequences, with less than 20% as singletons. All of the donors were Caucasians in good health. The V end was cut by 0 bases, the J end by 3 bases, with 15 bases between. The CDR3 spans 16 residues. The V gene's germline CDR1 is MNHEY and CDR2 SVGEGT. Study findings and constraints: Twins' excess sharing was less marked for out-of-frame beta sequences. Abundant cord blood beta clonotypes carried fewer insertions; memory repertoires showed none. There is a chance that invariant MAIT and iNKT cells partially muddied zero-insertion analyses.

The clonotype was recovered from a man over 45 in good health. The rearrangement uses TRBV6-2 or TRBV6-3 and TRBJ2-7; no clear D. The sequenced sample was naive T cells sorted from blood. This CDR3 reads CASSYSASGLSYEQYF. Here the CDR3 DNA reads TGTGCCAGCAGTTACTCGGCTTCCGGGTTAAGCTACGAGCAGTACTTC.